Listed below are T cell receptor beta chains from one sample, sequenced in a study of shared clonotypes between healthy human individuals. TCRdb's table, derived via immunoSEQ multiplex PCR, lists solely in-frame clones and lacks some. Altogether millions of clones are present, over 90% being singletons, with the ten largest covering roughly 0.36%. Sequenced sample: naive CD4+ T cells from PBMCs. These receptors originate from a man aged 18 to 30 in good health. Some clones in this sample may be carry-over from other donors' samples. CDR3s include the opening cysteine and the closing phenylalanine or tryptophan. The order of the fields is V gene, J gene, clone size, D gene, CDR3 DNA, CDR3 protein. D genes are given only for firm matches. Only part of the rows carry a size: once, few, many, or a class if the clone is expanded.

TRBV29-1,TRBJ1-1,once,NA,TGCAGCGTCGGTACAGGGAAGTTCACTGAAGCTTTCTTT,CSVGTGKFTEAFF
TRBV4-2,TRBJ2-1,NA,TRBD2,TGTGCCAGCAGCCGCCGACTAGCGGGAGGAGGCAATGAGCAGTTCTTC,CASSRRLAGGGNEQFF
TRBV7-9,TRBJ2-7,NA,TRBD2,TGTGCCAGCAGCACGATTACTAGCGGCTCCTACGAGCAGTACTTC,CASSTITSGSYEQYF
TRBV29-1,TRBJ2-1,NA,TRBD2,TGCAGCGTCCTACCCTCCGGGACTAGCGGGAGAAATGAGCAGTTCTTC,CSVLPSGTSGRNEQFF
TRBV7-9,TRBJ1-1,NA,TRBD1,TGTGCCAGCAGCCGGACAGGGATCAACACTGAAGCTTTCTTT,CASSRTGINTEAFF
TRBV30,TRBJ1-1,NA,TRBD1,TGTGCCTGGCAGGGACAGGCCATAACTGAAGCTTTCTTT,CAWQGQAITEAFF
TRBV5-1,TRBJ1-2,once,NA,TGCGCCAGCAGCCAAGGTTCCCAAGGGGGCTACACCTTC,CASSQGSQGGYTF
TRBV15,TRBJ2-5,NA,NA,TGTGCCACCAGTCGGCGGATCCAAGAGACCCAGTACTTC,CATSRRIQETQYF
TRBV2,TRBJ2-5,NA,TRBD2,TGTGCCAGCAGTGCCCGCCTAGCGGGAGAGACCCAGTACTTC,CASSARLAGETQYF
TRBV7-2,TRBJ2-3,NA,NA,TGTGCCAGCAGCCCCCGGGGAACAGATACGCAGTATTTT,CASSPRGTDTQYF
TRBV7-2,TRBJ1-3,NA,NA,TGTGCCAGCAGCCCACGACCAATCGCTGGAAACACCATATATTTT,CASSPRPIAGNTIYF
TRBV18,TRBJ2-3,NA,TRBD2,TGTGCCAGCTCACCCGTAGCGGGAGGGACGACAGATACGCAGTATTTT,CASSPVAGGTTDTQYF
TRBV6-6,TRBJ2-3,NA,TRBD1,TGTGCCAGCAGTCCCGGGACAGGGGGGGGAGGAGATACGCAGTATTTT,CASSPGTGGGGDTQYF
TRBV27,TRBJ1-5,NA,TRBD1,TGTGCCAGCAGTTTATTTACCCCCGGGACAGGGGAAGCTCTGGGTCAGCCCCAGCATTTT,CASSLFTPGTGEALGQPQHF
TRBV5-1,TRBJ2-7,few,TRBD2,TGCGCCAGCAGCTTAAGTAGCGGGGGCTCCTACGAGCAGTACTTC,CASSLSSGGSYEQYF
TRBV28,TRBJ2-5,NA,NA,TGTGCCAGCACCTCAGTTGGGTACCAAGAGACCCAGTACTTC,CASTSVGYQETQYF
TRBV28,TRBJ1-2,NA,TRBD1,TGTGCCAGCAGGAAACAGGGGGCGAGTGGCTACACCTTC,CASRKQGASGYTF
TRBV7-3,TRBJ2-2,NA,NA,TGTGCCAGCAGCCCCGGGCCCGGGGAGCTGTTTTTT,CASSPGPGELFF
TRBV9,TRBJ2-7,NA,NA,TGTGCCAGCAGCGTAGGCCCACAGAACTACGAGCAGTACTTC,CASSVGPQNYEQYF
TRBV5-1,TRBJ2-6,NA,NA,TGCGCCAGCAGCCCTGACACAGGGACTGGGGCCAACGTCCTGACTTTC,CASSPDTGTGANVLTF
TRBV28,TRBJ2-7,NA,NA,TGTGCCAGCAGCCTAACGAGGGATGGGCTCTTTCCGCGGTTCTCCTACGAGCAGTACTTC,CASSLTRDGLFPRFSYEQYF
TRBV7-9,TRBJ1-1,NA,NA,TGTGCCAGCAGCTTAAACAGGAACACTGAAGCTTTCTTT,CASSLNRNTEAFF
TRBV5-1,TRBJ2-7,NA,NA,TGCGCCAGCAGCTTGTCGGACAACGCCTACGAGCAGTACTTC,CASSLSDNAYEQYF
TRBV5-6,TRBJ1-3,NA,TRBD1,TGTGCCAGCAGCTGGACAGGGACACCTTCTGGAAACACCATATATTTT,CASSWTGTPSGNTIYF
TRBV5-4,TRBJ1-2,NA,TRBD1,TGTGCCAGCAGCTTCCCGGGACAGGGTAACTATGGCTACACCTTC,CASSFPGQGNYGYTF
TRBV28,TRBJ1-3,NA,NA,TGTGCCAGCTGGGGGTCTCCTGGTGGAAACACCATATATTTT,CASWGSPGGNTIYF
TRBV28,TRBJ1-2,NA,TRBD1,TGTGCCAGCAGTGGGACAGGGAGGTACTTC,CASSGTGRYF
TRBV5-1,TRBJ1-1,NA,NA,TGCGCCAGCAGCTCGAGGGCCTCGAACACTGAAGCTTTCTTT,CASSSRASNTEAFF
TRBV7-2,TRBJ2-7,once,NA,TGTGCCAGCAGCTTAGCGCTCAATAACTACGAGCAGTACTTC,CASSLALNNYEQYF
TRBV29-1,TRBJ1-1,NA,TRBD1,TGCAGCGTTGCACGGACAGGGGTGAACACTGAAGCTTTCTTT,CSVARTGVNTEAFF
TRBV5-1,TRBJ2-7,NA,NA,TGCGCCAGCAGCTTGGACTACGAGCAGTACTTC,CASSLDYEQYF
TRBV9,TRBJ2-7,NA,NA,TGTGCCAGCAGCGTGGGGGACCTCCTACCCGAGCAGTACTTC,CASSVGDLLPEQYF
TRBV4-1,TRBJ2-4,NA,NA,TGCGCCAGCAGCCAAGATGGGAACATTCAGTACTTC,CASSQDGNIQYF
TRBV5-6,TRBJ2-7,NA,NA,TGTGCCAGCAGCTCCCACGTGCGCATCTCCTACGAGCAGTACTTC,CASSSHVRISYEQYF
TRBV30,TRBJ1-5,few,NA,TGTGCCTGGAGTGTAGTTGAGGGTCAGCCCCAGCATTTT,CAWSVVEGQPQHF
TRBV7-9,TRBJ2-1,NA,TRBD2,TGTGCCAGCAGCTCTAGCGGCCGCTACAATGAGCAGTTCTTC,CASSSSGRYNEQFF
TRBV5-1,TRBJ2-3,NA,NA,TGCGCCAGCAGCTTTGGGCAGGGGACAGATACGCAGTATTTT,CASSFGQGTDTQYF
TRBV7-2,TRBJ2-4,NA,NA,TGTGCCAGCAGCTTGGACGCCGGTCGGCTTCAGTACTTC,CASSLDAGRLQYF
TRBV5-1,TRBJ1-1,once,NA,TGCGCCAGCAGCTTTGGATCTTTCTTGAACACTGAAGCTTTCTTT,CASSFGSFLNTEAFF
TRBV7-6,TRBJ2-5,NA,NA,TGTGCCAGCAGTGGGATGGAGACCCAGTACTTC,CASSGMETQYF
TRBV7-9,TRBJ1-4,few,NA,TGTGCCAGCAGCTTAGCAGGGTATGAAAAACTGTTTTTT,CASSLAGYEKLFF
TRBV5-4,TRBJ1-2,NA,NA,TGTGCCAGCCTGGTGGAAGGGGGCTATGGCTACACCTTC,CASLVEGGYGYTF
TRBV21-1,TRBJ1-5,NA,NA,TGTGCCAGCAGCATAGGTGGAGATTCCCGCCATAGCAATCAGCCCCAGCATTTT,CASSIGGDSRHSNQPQHF
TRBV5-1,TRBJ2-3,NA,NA,TGCGCCAGCAGCTCGCCCTCCGGCCCAGATACGCAGTATTTT,CASSSPSGPDTQYF
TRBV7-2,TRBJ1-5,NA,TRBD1,TGTGCCAGCAGCTTAGGGTTGTCAGGGACAGGGCAGCCCCAGCATTTT,CASSLGLSGTGQPQHF
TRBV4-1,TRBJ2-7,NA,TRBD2,TGCGCCAGCAGCCAGACTAGCGCCTACGAGCAGTACTTC,CASSQTSAYEQYF
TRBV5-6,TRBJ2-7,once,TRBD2,TGTGCCAGCAGCTTCGGGGGGACGATTACCTACGAGCAGTACTTC,CASSFGGTITYEQYF